This passage covers 8 T cell receptor beta chains from one sample sequenced in a study of blood T cell repertoires in COVID-19. Libraries were prepared by immunoSEQ multiplex PCR; TCRdb keeps only in-frame clonotypes and omits some of them. The sample includes 75,000 to 95,000 clones, 90% of them seen just once. The sample was peripheral blood. The receptors come from a human donor in a cohort sampled during active COVID-19.

The chain combines TRBV4-1 with TRBJ1-4, with D perhaps TRBD1 (5 bases). From germline, CDR1 is MGHRA and CDR2 YSYEKL. Trimming stripped 0 bases from V and 6 bases from J, with 23 bases between. This CDR3 is 19 amino acids long. In DNA, the CDR3 is TGCGCCAGCAGCCAAGATCCGCCGGTGGCTCAGGGATTAGATGAAAAACTGTTTTTT. Amino acids: CASSQDPPVAQGLDEKLFF.

The chain has TRBV4-2 and TRBJ2-5, with TRBD1 matching 12 bases. The CDR3 totals 16 residues. Germline-derived CDR1 and CDR2 are LGHNA and YNFKEQ. Trimming cost V 1 base and J 5 bases; bases outside gene matches: 5. The CDR3 is CASSQGGQGAGETQYF. The CDR3 DNA reads as TGTGCCAGCAGCCAAGGGGGACAGGGGGCAGGCGAGACCCAGTACTTC.

The DNA for the CDR3 is TGTGCCAGCAGCAACCCGGGACAGGAAGATCAGCCCCAGCATTTT. This sequence encodes CASSNPGQEDQPQHF. This rearrangement joins TRBV7-9 to TRBJ1-5, with TRBD1 matching over 8 bases. Germline CDR1 reads SEHNR; CDR2 reads FQNEAQ (reference sequence). The CDR3 has 15 amino acids. Unmatched junction bases numbered 8, after V lost 5 bases and J lost 5 bases. The full variable domain, in which reference TRBV7-9 and TRBJ1-5 provide the parts outside the CDR3, is DTGVSQNPRHKITKRGQNVTFRCDPISEHNRLYWYRQTLGQGPEFLTYFQNEAQLEKSRLLSDRFSAERPKGSFSTLEIQRTEQGDSAMYLCASSNPGQEDQPQHFGDGTRLSIL.

This chain joins TRBV19 and TRBJ1-6; D possibly corresponds to TRBD1 (6 bases). The CDR3 runs 14 residues. Germline CDR1 LNHDA, CDR2 SQIVND (reference sequence). V shed 5 bases and J shed 4 bases, with 9 bases lying between them. CDR3 sequence: CASSPQGYNSPLHF. As DNA, the CDR3 is TGTGCCAGTAGTCCACAGGGTTATAATTCACCCCTCCACTTT.

The chain employs TRBV10-3 and TRBJ2-3; D is unresolved. This CDR3 contains 13 residues. Between the trimmed V and J ends, which lost 4 bases and 0 bases, there was a span of 5 bases. Germline values: CDR1 ENHRY, CDR2 SYGVKD. This CDR3 is CAISVGSTDTQYF. In DNA form, the CDR3 reads TGTGCCATCAGTGTTGGCAGCACAGATACGCAGTATTTT.

This chain joins TRBV12-5 and TRBJ2-3, with D tentatively TRBD1 (5 bases). This CDR3 region has 15 residues. Trimming took off 1 base at V and 4 bases at J, with 12 bases between the two ends. Germline CDR1 is LGHNT and CDR2 is FRNRAP. The CDR3 nucleotides are TGTGCTAGTGGTTTGGGACAGCTACTCCCAGATACGCAGTATTTT. Amino acids: CASGLGQLLPDTQYF.

The J gene is TRBJ1-5, the V gene TRBV5-1, with D hard to call. Germline CDR1 SGHRS, CDR2 YFSETQ. V was pared by 0 bases and J by 5 bases, with 6 bases between. This CDR3 is built from 13 residues. The CDR3 bases are TGCGCCAGCAGCTTGGAGGAGGATCAGCCCCAGCATTTT. Translated, it gives CASSLEEDQPQHF.

The J gene is TRBJ1-2, the V gene TRBV29-1, with unresolved D. CDR3 length: 14 residues. Trimming shortened V by 1 base and J by 6 bases, and 15 bases separated the two germline ends. Germline V gives CDR1 SQVTM, CDR2 ANQGSEA. CDR3 sequence reads: CSVEAELAENGYTF. The CDR3 DNA sequence: TGCAGCGTTGAAGCGGAGCTCGCGGAGAATGGCTACACCTTC.